The T cell receptor (beta chain) described here comes from a study of blood T cell repertoires in COVID-19. Turning to the study itself: Sources were T cells, B-cell-depleted T cells, or PBMCs; the material itself was cDNA or gDNA.

The method was immunoSEQ multiplex PCR; TCRdb's version includes in-frame clones alone and lacks a portion of them. The table shows some 390,000 clones, with around 87% occurring only once. V shed 1 base and J shed 1 base, with 10 bases lying between them. The germline gives CDR1 SGHAT, CDR2 FQNNGV. The CDR3 is 15 residues long. The TCR originated in a woman aged 55-70 years with COVID-19, enrolled during active disease. The chain is built from TRBV11-2 and TRBJ1-1; weak D call: TRBD1 (5 bases). The specimen was peripheral blood. This CDR3 reads CASSLGQGRNTEAFF. CDR3 DNA sequence: TGTGCCAGCAGCTTAGGTCAGGGTAGGAACACTGAAGCTTTCTTT. Full variable domain (outside the CDR3, taken from reference TRBV11-2 and TRBJ1-1): EAGVAQSPRYKIIEKRQSVAFWCNPISGHATLYWYQQILGQGPKLLIQFQNNGVVDDSQLPKDRFSAERLKGVDSTLKIQPAKLEDSAVYLCASSLGQGRNTEAFFGQGTRLTVV.